This T cell receptor (beta chain) derives from a study of T cell repertoires and HLA-DP antigens. Using immunoSEQ multiplex PCR, the repertoire was profiled, and TCRdb retains in-frame clones only, with some absent. The sample includes about 89,000 clones, approximately 86% of them seen just once. As concerns this clone: Its antigen is unidentified.

The V and J ends lost 2 bases and 2 bases respectively, with 6 bases between them. CDR1 MNHEY and CDR2 SVGAGI come from the germline V gene. This CDR3 region has 14 residues. The clonotype was recovered from a man over 45 in good health and CMV-seronegative. This chain joins TRBV6-5 and TRBJ2-2; D is unresolved. The source material was CD4+ T cells from PBMCs. CDR3 amino acids: CASSYSLNTGELFF. The DNA for the CDR3 is TGTGCCAGCAGTTACAGTCTCAACACCGGGGAGCTGTTTTTT.